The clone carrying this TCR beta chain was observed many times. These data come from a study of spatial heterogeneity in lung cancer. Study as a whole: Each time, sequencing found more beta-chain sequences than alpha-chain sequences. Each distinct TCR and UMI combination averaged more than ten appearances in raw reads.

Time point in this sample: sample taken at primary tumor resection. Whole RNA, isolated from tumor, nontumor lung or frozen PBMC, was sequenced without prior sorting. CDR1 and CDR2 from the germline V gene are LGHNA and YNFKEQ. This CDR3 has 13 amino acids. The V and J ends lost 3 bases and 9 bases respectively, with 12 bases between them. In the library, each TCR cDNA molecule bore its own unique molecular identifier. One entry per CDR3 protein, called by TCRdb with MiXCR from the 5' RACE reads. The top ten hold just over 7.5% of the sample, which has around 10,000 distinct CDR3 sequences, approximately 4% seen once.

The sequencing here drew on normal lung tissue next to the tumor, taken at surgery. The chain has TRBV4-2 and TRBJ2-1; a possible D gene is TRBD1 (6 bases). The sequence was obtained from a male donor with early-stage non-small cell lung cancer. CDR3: CASSQYRAGEQFF. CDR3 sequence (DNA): TGTGCCAGCAGCCAGTACAGGGCAGGTGAGCAGTTCTTC.